The 23 T cell receptor beta chains presented below share a single source sample, sequenced in a study of blood T cell repertoires in COVID-19. Data came from immunoSEQ multiplex PCR; TCRdb stores just in-frame clones and leaves some out. Of around 400,000 clones in the sample, roughly 89% were seen once. Input material: PBMCs or T cells enriched from blood (not recorded which). The receptors were gathered from a woman aged 30 to 39 who had recovered from COVID-19.

This clone was observed a single time. V is TRBV2 and J is TRBJ1-2; 7 nucleotides match TRBD1. The CDR3 totals 17 residues. Germline CDR1 and CDR2: SNHLY and FYNNEI. Trimming took 6 bases from V and 5 from J; bases not matched to a gene: 18. The CDR3 loop is CASRPGTDPRIGYGYTF. The DNA of the CDR3 is TGTGCCAGCAGACCCGGGACAGATCCGCGAATAGGGTATGGCTACACCTTC.

The chain uses TRBV7-9 and TRBJ2-7, with 13 bases matching TRBD2. CDR3 length: 15 amino acids. Germline assignment: CDR1 SEHNR and CDR2 FQNEAQ (reference sequence). Trimming at V came to 1 base and at J to 6 bases, leaving 3 bases not matched to a gene. CDR3 region: CASSLEGLAGAEQYF. In DNA form, the CDR3 reads TGTGCCAGCAGCTTAGAAGGACTAGCGGGAGCCGAGCAGTACTTC.

This chain links TRBV11-3 with TRBJ2-2; no clear D. The germline gives CDR1 SGHNT, CDR2 YENEEA. CDR3 length: 13 residues. Trimming cost V 3 bases and J 4 bases, with 6 bases left between them. The CDR3 sequence is CASSFFGTGELFF. DNA for the CDR3: TGTGCCAGCAGCTTCTTCGGCACCGGGGAGCTGTTTTTT. Full variable domain (outside the CDR3, taken from reference TRBV11-3 and TRBJ2-2): EAGVVQSPRYKIIEKKQPVAFWCNPISGHNTLYWYLQNLGQGPELLIRYENEEAVDDSQLPKDRFSAERLKGVDSTLKIQPAELGDSAVYLCASSFFGTGELFFGEGSRLTVL.

The genes are TRBV7-9 and TRBJ1-5; D is possibly TRBD1 (5 bases). Trimming took 1 base from V and 11 from J, leaving 12 bases between them. The CDR3 has 13 residues. Germline V gene sequence: CDR1 SEHNR, CDR2 FQNEAQ (reference sequence). In DNA form, the CDR3 reads TGTGCCAGCAGCTTAGGGACACCCTCAGCCCAGCATTTT. Translation gives CASSLGTPSAQHF.

This clone was counted once. The rearrangement joins TRBV5-1 to TRBJ1-6, with unresolved D. The CDR3 contains 15 residues. Germline CDR1 and CDR2: SGHRS and YFSETQ. The V and J ends lost 4 bases and 6 bases respectively, with 14 bases between them. This CDR3 reads CASSPTRGFNSPLHF. CDR3 DNA sequence: TGCGCCAGCAGCCCAACCCGTGGCTTTAATTCACCCCTCCACTTT.

V is TRBV6-5 and J is TRBJ2-7; D remains unclear. Germline lookup yields CDR1 MNHEY and CDR2 SVGAGI. V gave up 9 bases and J gave up 4 bases, with 16 bases separating them. The CDR3 length is 13 residues. CDR3 sequence reads: CASRATALYEQYF. The CDR3, as DNA: TGTGCCAGTCGAGCGACCGCCCTTTACGAGCAGTACTTC.

This chain connects TRBV5-1 to TRBJ2-7, with 10 nucleotides matching TRBD1. Germline V CDR1 and CDR2: SGHRS, YFSETQ. The CDR3 runs to 16 residues. V dropped 0 bases and J dropped 0; count of bases not matched to a gene: 3. The CDR3 is CASSLAWDRGSYEQYF. CDR3 coding DNA: TGCGCCAGCAGCTTGGCCTGGGACAGGGGCTCCTACGAGCAGTACTTC.

DNA of the CDR3: TGTGCCTGGTCACGGGGGGAAACCTACGAGCAGTACTTC. Translation gives CAWSRGETYEQYF. This chain uses TRBV30 with TRBJ2-7; TRBD2 agrees at 7 bases. J lost 2 bases, V lost 5 bases, and 6 bases had no gene match. CDR3 length: 13 residues. Germline V gene sequence: CDR1 GTSNPN, CDR2 SVGIG (reference sequence).

The rearrangement links TRBV4-3 to TRBJ1-1, with no clear D. The CDR3 extends over 14 amino acids. V lost 0 bases, J lost 5 bases, and 10 bases lay in between. Germline-derived CDR1 and CDR2 are LGHNA and YSLEER. The DNA of the CDR3 is TGCGCCAGCAGCCAAGACGCGGGTGTGACTGAAGCTTTCTTT. Its translation is CASSQDAGVTEAFF.

The V call is TRBV5-1, the J call TRBJ2-7; tentative D call: TRBD2 (6 bases). V gave up 0 bases and J gave up 0 bases, with 16 bases separating them. Germline values: CDR1 SGHRS, CDR2 YFSETQ. This CDR3 comprises 17 residues. The CDR3, as DNA: TGCGCCAGCAGCTTGGAGGTTAGGCCCGGGAGCTCCTACGAGCAGTACTTC. The encoded protein is CASSLEVRPGSSYEQYF.

J is TRBJ2-5 and V is TRBV27, with TRBD1 as a possible D gene (6 bases). Germline lookup yields CDR1 MNHEY and CDR2 SMNVEV (reference sequence). V was cut by 1 base and J by 0 bases, with 15 bases left in between. This CDR3 has 17 residues. CDR3 nucleotides: TGTGCCAGCAGTTTATTGGGACAAACTCTGTACCAAGAGACCCAGTACTTC. It codes for CASSLLGQTLYQETQYF.

The V gene is TRBV27, the J gene TRBJ2-7, with 7 bases identical to TRBD2. Per the germline V gene, CDR1 is MNHEY and CDR2 is SMNVEV (reference sequence). J was trimmed by 4 bases and V by 2 bases; bases with no gene match: 17. The CDR3 contains 18 residues. DNA for the CDR3: TGTGCCAGCAGTTTACATGTCGGGGGGTCCCAACGGGGGTACGAGCAGTACTTC. Translating it yields CASSLHVGGSQRGYEQYF.

This clone was seen just once. J is TRBJ1-1 and V is TRBV10-3; TRBD1 matches 10 bases. The CDR3 has 16 residues. With 6 bases clipped from V and 3 bases from J, the junction kept 10 bases outside the gene matches. The germline CDR1 and CDR2 sequences are ENHRY and SYGVKD. CDR3 protein: CAIRAGTGVGDTEAFF. Written as DNA, the CDR3 is TGTGCCATCAGAGCCGGGACAGGGGTGGGTGACACTGAAGCTTTCTTT.

The chain is built from TRBV19 and TRBJ2-5; 7 positions match TRBD2. CDR3 length: 16 amino acids. The ends lost 2 bases at V and 0 bases at J; junction bases unmatched: 6. CDR1 is LNHDA and CDR2 is SQIVND in the germline V gene (reference sequence). In DNA form, the CDR3 reads TGTGCCAGTAGTATAATGGGGACTACGTACCAAGAGACCCAGTACTTC. Translated: CASSIMGTTYQETQYF. Supplemented by reference TRBV19 and TRBJ2-5, the full variable domain reads DGGITQSPKYLFRKEGQNVTLSCEQNLNHDAMYWYRQDPGQGLRLIYYSQIVNDFQKGDIAEGYSVSREKKESFPLTVTSAQKNPTAFYLCASSIMGTTYQETQYFGPGTRLLVL.

This chain uses TRBV5-6 with TRBJ1-1; D is unresolved. The V end lost 1 base, the J end lost 0 bases, and 10 bases lay between the germline ends. Germline loops: CDR1 SGHDT, CDR2 YYEEEE. The CDR3 loop spans 15 amino acids. In DNA, the CDR3 is TGTGCCAGCAGCTTGCGAGCGGCCATGAACACTGAAGCTTTCTTT. Residues: CASSLRAAMNTEAFF.

The V call is TRBV18, the J call TRBJ2-7; TRBD1 matches 7 bases. The CDR3 sequence is 15 residues long. In germline, CDR1 is KGHSH, CDR2 LQKENI. J gave up 3 bases and V 1 base, and 6 bases lay outside the gene matches. CDR3 sequence reads: CASSPLPQGNYEQYF. The CDR3 DNA reads TGTGCCAGCTCACCACTCCCACAGGGGAACTACGAGCAGTACTTC.

This chain links TRBV11-2 with TRBJ1-2, with D tentatively TRBD1 (6 bases). Trimming left V 1 base short and J 4 bases short, with 16 bases between. This CDR3 comprises 16 residues. CDR1 is SGHAT, CDR2 FQNNGV, per germline. CDR3 in amino acids: CASSLGLPGAGYGYTF. DNA for the CDR3: TGTGCCAGCAGCTTAGGTCTCCCAGGGGCTGGCTATGGCTACACCTTC.

This rearrangement joins TRBV27 to TRBJ2-1; 8 bases align to TRBD2. CDR1 is MNHEY and CDR2 is SMNVEV in the germline V gene (reference sequence). The CDR3 is 16 residues long. The V and J ends lost 2 bases and 7 bases, in that order; junction bases with no gene match: 10. The CDR3 spells CASSLAGLAAKNEQFF. The CDR3 nucleotides are TGTGCCAGCAGTTTAGCAGGACTAGCTGCGAAAAATGAGCAGTTCTTC.

The chain combines TRBV27 with TRBJ2-7; 7 bases match TRBD1. Trimming took 4 bases from V and 3 from J; bases not matched to a gene: 12. Germline values: CDR1 MNHEY, CDR2 SMNVEV (reference sequence). The CDR3 is made up of 16 amino acids. The CDR3 DNA sequence: TGTGCCAGCAGTTCCCCGCGACAGGGTCAAATCTACGAGCAGTACTTC. Its translation is CASSSPRQGQIYEQYF.

The chain links TRBV7-9 to TRBJ2-5; D is unclear. Germline CDR1 reads SEHNR; CDR2 reads FQNEAQ (reference sequence). The CDR3 has 16 residues. V lost 4 bases and J 0 bases, leaving 15 bases between the germline ends. The CDR3 bases are TGTGCCAGCAGCTCCCCCTACCGGTTGGACCAAGAGACCCAGTACTTC. It encodes CASSSPYRLDQETQYF.

V is TRBV5-6 and J is TRBJ1-2; 10 bases are shared with TRBD1. Trimming removed 3 bases from V and 1 base from J; junction bases left unmatched: 3. CDR3 length equals 15 residues. Germline V CDR1 and CDR2: SGHDT, YYEEEE. CDR3 sequence reads: CASSYGTGDNYGYTF. The CDR3 DNA is TGTGCCAGCAGCTACGGGACAGGGGATAACTATGGCTACACCTTC.

The V and J genes are TRBV9 and TRBJ2-1; the D gene is possibly TRBD2 (5 bases). CDR1 and CDR2 (germline): SGDLS, YYNGEE. There are 17 residues in the CDR3. V lost 4 bases to trimming and J lost 0 bases, with 17 bases between them. For the CDR3, the DNA is TGTGCCAGCAGCCCCAGAGGAGGCCGGGTCTCCTACAATGAGCAGTTCTTC. Protein: CASSPRGGRVSYNEQFF.

J is TRBJ2-7 and V is TRBV5-1, with a weak D call TRBD2 (5 bases). The CDR3 extends over 14 amino acids. V gave up 1 base and J gave up 4 bases, with 12 bases separating them. Germline V gives CDR1 SGHRS, CDR2 YFSETQ. The CDR3 sequence: CASSLRGNTYEQYF. CDR3 sequence (DNA): TGCGCCAGCAGCTTGAGAGGGAACACTTACGAGCAGTACTTC.